These T cell receptor beta chains were read from a single sample in a study of CD8 T cells in Susac syndrome. TCRdb passed the immunoSEQ multiplex PCR reads through MiXCR, listing each CDR3 protein once. The data show 160,000 or so distinct CDR3 sequences, with roughly 94% seen just once and more than 0.2% held by the top ten. Sequencing was carried out using CD8+ T cells from PBMCs. These receptors all stem from a human donor with multiple sclerosis. CDR3s include the opening cysteine and the closing phenylalanine or tryptophan. The D gene is left open where the match is weak.

TRBJ2-1,TRBV4-2,.,TGTGCCAGCAGCCTCCCGGAGGGAAATGAGCAGTTCTTC,CASSLPEGNEQFF
TRBJ2-1,TRBV29-1,.,TGCAGCGTTGAGGCTCCAGGGTACAATGAGCAGTTCTTC,CSVEAPGYNEQFF
TRBJ2-7,TRBV27,TRBD2,TGTGCCAGCAGCCCCGCAGCGGGGGATAACCACGGGCTCGAGCAGTACTTC,CASSPAAGDNHGLEQYF
TRBJ1-6,TRBV4-3,.,TGCGCCAGCAGCCAAGGATCCGACTCCTATTCACCCCTCCACTTT,CASSQGSDSYSPLHF
TRBJ1-1,TRBV30,.,TGTGCCAAGGGGTGGGGCACTGAAGCTTTCTTT,CAKGWGTEAFF
TRBJ1-4,TRBV7-9,.,TGTGCCAGCAGTCGACAGGCGAGAGGTGAAAAACTGTTTTTT,CASSRQARGEKLFF
TRBJ1-5,TRBV28,.,TGTGCCAGCAGTCCAAAGGGGTCCCAGCATTTT,CASSPKGSQHF
TRBJ2-7,TRBV9,.,TGTGCCAGCAGCGTAGGGTCTAGCTTCGAGCAGTACTTC,CASSVGSSFEQYF
TRBJ2-7,TRBV7-9,TRBD1,TGTGCCAGCAGCCCCCCATTGACAGGGATCGGCTACGAGCAGTACTTC,CASSPPLTGIGYEQYF
TRBJ1-5,TRBV15,TRBD1,TGTGCCACCAGCAGGGAACAGGGGGCTGGCAATCAGCCCCAGCATTTT,CATSREQGAGNQPQHF
TRBJ1-1,TRBV29-1,.,TGCAGCGTTGAATGGCAGGGGCTGAACACTGAAGCTTTCTTT,CSVEWQGLNTEAFF
TRBJ1-6,TRBV7-9,TRBD1,TGTGCCAGCAGCCTAAGGACAGGCGATCGTTCACCCCTCCACTTT,CASSLRTGDRSPLHF
TRBJ2-7,TRBV20-1,.,TGCAGTGCTAGCGTGGGTGGGTACGAGCAGTACTTC,CSASVGGYEQYF